The following is a T cell receptor (beta chain) sequence with its context. This sample is part of a study of cytomegalovirus exposure and HLA in healthy donors. The CDR3 has 16 residues. Germline CDR1 reads PRHDT; CDR2 reads FYEKMQ (reference sequence). The germline V and J ends were trimmed by 5 bases and 3 bases, with 19 bases remaining between them. The PCR made use of 60 Vbeta and 13 Jbeta primers. Only in-frame clones appear in the TCRdb table, and some are missing; sequencing was by immunoSEQ multiplex PCR. The sample carries nearly 200,000 clones, roughly 80% recorded once. The TCR sequence derives from a woman between 50 and 59 years old in good health and CMV-seropositive. The sequenced material came from PBMCs. V usage is TRBV13 and J usage is TRBJ1-1, with D possibly matching TRBD1 (5 bases). CDR3: CASSPAGSSKYTEAFF. CDR3 sequence (DNA): TGTGCCAGCAGCCCCGCAGGGTCCTCCAAATACACTGAAGCTTTCTTT. The variable domain in full, completed from reference TRBV13 and TRBJ1-1, reads AAGVIQSPRHLIKEKRETATLKCYPIPRHDTVYWYQQGPGQDPQFLISFYEKMQSDKGSIPDRFSAQQFSDYHSELNMSSLELGDSALYFCASSPAGSSKYTEAFFGQGTRLTVV.